The T cell receptor (beta chain) under discussion was sequenced for a study of molecular identifiers for immune sequencing clone quantification. As concerns this clonotype: Its target is not known. Compared with germline, one end of the junction differs, possibly owing to a read error.

Whole-study results and caveats: In naive cells, under 1% of molecules belonged to clones above 20 RNA copies, against over 97% in effector cells.

The authors built bulk TCR libraries by previously described methods with listed TCR primers. TCRdb independently ran MiXCR on the PCR reads; one entry per CDR3 protein. This sample has some 96,000 distinct CDR3 sequences, with less than 25% found just once. In the sort, naive CD8 T cells were defined as CD8+CD4-CCR7+CD45RA+. The CDR3 is made up of 14 amino acids. Germline lookup yields CDR1 SEHNR and CDR2 FQNEAQ (reference sequence). Sequenced input: naive CD8+ T cells from blood, with Jurkat cell RNA spiked in. As for subset: FACS-sorted CD8+CD4-CCR7+CD45RA+ naive T cells. The receptor's source is a human donor in good health. Some libraries in this study had Jurkat cell RNA spiked in. The chain employs TRBV7-9 and TRBJ2-1; weak D call: TRBD1 (6 bases). Written as DNA, the CDR3 is TGTGCCAGCGGCTTACAGGGCCCCTACAATGAGCAGTTCTTC. This codes for CASGLQGPYNEQFF.